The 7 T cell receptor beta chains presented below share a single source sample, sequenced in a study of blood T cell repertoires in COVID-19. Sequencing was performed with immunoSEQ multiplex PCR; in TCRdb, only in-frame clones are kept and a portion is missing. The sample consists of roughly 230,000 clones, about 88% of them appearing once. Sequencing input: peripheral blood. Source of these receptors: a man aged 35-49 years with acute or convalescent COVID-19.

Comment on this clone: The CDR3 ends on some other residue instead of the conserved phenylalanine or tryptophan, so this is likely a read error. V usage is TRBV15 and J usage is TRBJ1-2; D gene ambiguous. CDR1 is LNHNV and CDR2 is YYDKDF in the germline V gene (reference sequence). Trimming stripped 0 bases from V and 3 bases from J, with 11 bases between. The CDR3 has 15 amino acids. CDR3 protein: CATSRDLLRDYGYTL. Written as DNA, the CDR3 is TGTGCCACCAGCAGAGACCTCTTAAGGGACTATGGCTACACCCTC.

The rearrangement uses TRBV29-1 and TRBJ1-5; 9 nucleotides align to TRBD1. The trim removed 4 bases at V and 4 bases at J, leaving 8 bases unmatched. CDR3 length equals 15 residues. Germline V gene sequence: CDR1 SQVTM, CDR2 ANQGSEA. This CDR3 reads CSVAQAGQGNQPQHF. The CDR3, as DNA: TGCAGCGTTGCTCAAGCGGGACAGGGAAATCAGCCCCAGCATTTT.

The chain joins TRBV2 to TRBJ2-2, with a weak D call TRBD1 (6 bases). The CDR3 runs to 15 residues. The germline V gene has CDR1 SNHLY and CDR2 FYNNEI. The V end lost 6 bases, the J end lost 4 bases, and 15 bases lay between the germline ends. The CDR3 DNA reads TGTGCCAGCAGAGTCCAGGGGACGAGCACCGGGGAGCTGTTTTTT. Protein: CASRVQGTSTGELFF. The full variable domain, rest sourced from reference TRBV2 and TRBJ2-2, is EPEVTQTPSHQVTQMGQEVILRCVPISNHLYFYWYRQILGQKVEFLVSFYNNEISEKSEIFDDQFSVERPDGSNFTLKIRSTKLEDSAMYFCASRVQGTSTGELFFGEGSRLTVL.

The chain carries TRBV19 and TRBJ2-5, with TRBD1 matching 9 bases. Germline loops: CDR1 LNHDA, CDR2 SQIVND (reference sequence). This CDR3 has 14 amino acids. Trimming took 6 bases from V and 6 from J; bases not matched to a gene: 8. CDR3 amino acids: CASSPTGGVKTQYF. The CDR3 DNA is TGTGCCAGTAGCCCAACAGGGGGCGTAAAGACCCAGTACTTC.

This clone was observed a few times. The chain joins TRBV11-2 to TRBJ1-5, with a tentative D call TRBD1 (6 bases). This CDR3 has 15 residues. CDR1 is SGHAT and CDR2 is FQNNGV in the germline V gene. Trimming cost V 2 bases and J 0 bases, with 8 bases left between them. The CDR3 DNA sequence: TGTGCCAGCAGCTTATCAGGGGATAGCAATCAGCCCCAGCATTTT. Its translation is CASSLSGDSNQPQHF.

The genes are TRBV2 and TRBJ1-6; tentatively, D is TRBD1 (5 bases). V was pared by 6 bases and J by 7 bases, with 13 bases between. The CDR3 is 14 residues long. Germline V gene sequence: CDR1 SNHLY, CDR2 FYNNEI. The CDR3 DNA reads TGTGCCAGCAGGAATCAGGGTTGGAATTCACCCCTCCACTTT. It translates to CASRNQGWNSPLHF.

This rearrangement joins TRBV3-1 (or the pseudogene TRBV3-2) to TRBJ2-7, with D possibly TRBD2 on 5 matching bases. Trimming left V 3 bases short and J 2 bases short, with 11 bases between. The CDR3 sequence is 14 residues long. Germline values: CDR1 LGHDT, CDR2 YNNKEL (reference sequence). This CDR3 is CASSHGLLAYEQYF. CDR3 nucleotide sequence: TGTGCCAGCAGCCACGGGTTACTAGCCTACGAGCAGTACTTC.